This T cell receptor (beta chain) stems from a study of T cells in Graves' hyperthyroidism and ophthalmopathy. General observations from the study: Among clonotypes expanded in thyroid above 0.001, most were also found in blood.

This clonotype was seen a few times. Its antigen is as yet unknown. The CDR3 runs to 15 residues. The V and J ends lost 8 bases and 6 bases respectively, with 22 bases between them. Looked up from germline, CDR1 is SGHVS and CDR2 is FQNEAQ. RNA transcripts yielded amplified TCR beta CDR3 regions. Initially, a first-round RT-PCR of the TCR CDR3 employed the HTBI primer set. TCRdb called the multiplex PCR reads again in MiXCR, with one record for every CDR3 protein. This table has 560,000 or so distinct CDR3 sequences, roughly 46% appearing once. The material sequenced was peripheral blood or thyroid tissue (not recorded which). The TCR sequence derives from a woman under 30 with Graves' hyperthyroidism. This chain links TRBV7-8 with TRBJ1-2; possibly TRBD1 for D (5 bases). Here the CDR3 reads CASSPSLGGTNGYTF. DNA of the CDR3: TGTGCCAGCTCCCCGAGTCTGGGAGGGACTAATGGCTACACCTTC. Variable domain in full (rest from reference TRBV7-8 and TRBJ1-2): GAGVSQSPRYKVAKRGQDVALRCDPISGHVSLFWYQQALGQGPEFLTYFQNEAQLDKSGLPSDRFFAERPEGSVSTLKIQRTQQEDSAVYLCASSPSLGGTNGYTFGSGTRLTVV.